These 10 T cell receptor beta chains were all obtained from the same sample, sequenced in a study of metastatic and nonmetastatic thyroid tumors. TCRdb re-called the PCR reads with MiXCR. Here the sample spans approximately 20,000 clones, approximately 25% being singletons. Each patient went into thyroid surgery without having received any treatment. Sample: blood. These receptors came from a male donor with papillary thyroid cancer or a benign thyroid nodule (not recorded which). Some clones in this sample may be carry-over from other donors' samples.

The CDR3 is CASSFRLAGGPGELFF. The CDR3, as DNA: TGTGCCAGCAGTTTTAGGCTAGCGGGGGGGCCCGGGGAGCTGTTTTTT. The V call is TRBV12-3 or TRBV12-4, the J call TRBJ2-2, with 12 nucleotides matching TRBD2. The CDR3 has 16 amino acids. J was trimmed by 6 bases and V by 3 bases; bases with no gene match: 5.

This clone was seen many times. V usage is TRBV6-2 or TRBV6-3 and J usage is TRBJ1-5; D is ambiguous. CDR3 length: 16 residues. Germline-derived CDR1 and CDR2 are MNHEY and SVGEGT. The V gene lost 1 base and the J gene lost 6 bases, with 16 bases spanning the gap. CDR3 loop: CASSYWAGRYSQPQHF. The DNA of the CDR3 is TGTGCCAGCAGTTACTGGGCGGGGAGGTATAGTCAGCCCCAGCATTTT.

By share, this clone counts as medium-sized. The chain carries TRBV20-1 and TRBJ2-3; the D gene is possibly TRBD2 (5 bases). Germline lookup yields CDR1 DFQATT and CDR2 SNEGSKA (reference sequence). The CDR3 consists of 14 residues. V was trimmed by 0 bases and J by 4 bases, leaving 11 bases between them. DNA of the CDR3: TGCAGTGCTAGAGATTTTCGAGGGTCAGATACGCAGTATTTT. Its protein is CSARDFRGSDTQYF.

The chain's CDR3 is CASSTVSSYEQYF. The CDR3 DNA sequence: TGCGCCAGCAGCACAGTGAGCTCCTACGAGCAGTACTTC. The V gene is TRBV5-1, the J gene TRBJ2-7; D unresolved. In germline, CDR1 is SGHRS, CDR2 YFSETQ. The CDR3 length is 13 residues. With 4 bases removed from V and 0 bases from J, the gap between germline ends came to 8 bases.

This clone was seen ten or more times. The V gene is TRBV4-3, the J gene TRBJ2-1, with 8 bases lining up with TRBD2. CDR1 LGHNA and CDR2 YSLEER come from the germline V gene. The CDR3 is 17 residues long. J gave up 2 bases and V 0 bases, and 6 bases lay outside the gene matches. CDR3 sequence (DNA): TGCGCCAGCAGCCAAGACCGAGCGGGGGCCACCTACAATGAGCAGTTCTTC. Protein product: CASSQDRAGATYNEQFF.

This clone was recorded many times. The CDR3 DNA is TGTGCCAGCAGCTATTCCCCTAGCGGGGGCACCTACGAGCAGTACTTC. Its translation: CASSYSPSGGTYEQYF. The chain joins TRBV5-6 to TRBJ2-7, with 10 positions matching TRBD2. The V gene end was trimmed by 3 bases and the J gene end by 2 bases; junction bases not matched to a gene: 8. Germline V lookup: CDR1 SGHDT, CDR2 YYEEEE. The CDR3 is 16 residues long. The variable domain in full, completed from reference TRBV5-6 and TRBJ2-7, reads DAGVTQSPTHLIKTRGQQVTLRCSPKSGHDTVSWYQQALGQGPQFIFQYYEEEERQRGNFPDRFSGHQFPNYSSELNVNALLLGDSALYLCASSYSPSGGTYEQYFGPGTRLTVT.

The chain couples TRBV19 to TRBJ1-2, with TRBD1 identical over 8 bases. The CDR3 totals 14 residues. Germline V lookup: CDR1 LNHDA, CDR2 SQIVND (reference sequence). Unmatched junction bases numbered 15, after V lost 10 bases and J lost 8 bases. CDR3 nucleotides: TGTGCCACCGAGACTCACAGGGGGAAGTCGGGCTACACCTTC. Its protein product is CATETHRGKSGYTF.

The CDR3 spells CSAVVLGGWGNEQYF. The CDR3 DNA reads TGCAGTGCCGTAGTACTCGGCGGCTGGGGGAACGAGCAGTACTTC. This chain joins TRBV20-1 and TRBJ2-7, with D possibly being TRBD1 or TRBD2 (5 bases each). The germline gives CDR1 DFQATT, CDR2 SNEGSKA (reference sequence). This CDR3 region has 15 residues. The V end lost 6 bases, the J end lost 5 bases, and 23 bases lay between the germline ends.

Concerning this clone itself: A read error is possible here, since a much larger clone lies one base away. This same CDR3 is encoded by further DNA sequences in the sample. V usage is TRBV7-2 and J usage is TRBJ2-2; D gene ambiguous. Between the trimmed V and J ends, which lost 5 bases and 5 bases, there was a span of 9 bases. Germline CDR1 and CDR2: SGHTA and FQGNSA. This CDR3 spans 13 amino acids. As DNA, the CDR3 is TGTGCCAGCAGCCTAAGTCAGACCGGGGAGCTGTTTTTT. Amino acids: CASSLSQTGELFF. Filled out from reference TRBV7-2 and TRBJ2-2, the complete variable domain reads GAGVSQSPSNKVTEKGKDVELRCDPISGHTALYWYRQSLGQGLEFLIYFQGNSAPDKSGLPSDRFSAERTGGSVSTLTIQRTQQEDSAVYLCASSLSQTGELFFGEGSRLTVL.

This clone counts as medium-sized. The rearrangement links TRBV28 to TRBJ2-6, with unresolved D. Trimming removed 5 bases from V and 4 bases from J, with 6 bases in between. CDR1 is MDHEN, CDR2 SYDVKM, per germline. CDR3 length: 13 residues. CDR3 sequence reads: CASSAVGANVLTF. The CDR3 nucleotides are TGTGCCAGCAGTGCCGTGGGGGCCAACGTCCTGACTTTC.